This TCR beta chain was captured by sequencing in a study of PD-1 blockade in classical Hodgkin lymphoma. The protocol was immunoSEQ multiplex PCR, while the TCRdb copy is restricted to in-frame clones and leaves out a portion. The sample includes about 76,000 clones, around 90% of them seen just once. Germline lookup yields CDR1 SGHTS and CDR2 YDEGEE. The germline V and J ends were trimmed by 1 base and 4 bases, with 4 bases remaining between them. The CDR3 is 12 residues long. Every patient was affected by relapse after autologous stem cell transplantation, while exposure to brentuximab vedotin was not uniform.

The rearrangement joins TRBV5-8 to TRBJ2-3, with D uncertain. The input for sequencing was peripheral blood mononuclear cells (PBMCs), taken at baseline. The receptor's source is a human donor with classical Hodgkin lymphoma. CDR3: CASSLYADTQYF. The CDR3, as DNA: TGTGCCAGCAGCTTGTACGCAGATACGCAGTATTTT.